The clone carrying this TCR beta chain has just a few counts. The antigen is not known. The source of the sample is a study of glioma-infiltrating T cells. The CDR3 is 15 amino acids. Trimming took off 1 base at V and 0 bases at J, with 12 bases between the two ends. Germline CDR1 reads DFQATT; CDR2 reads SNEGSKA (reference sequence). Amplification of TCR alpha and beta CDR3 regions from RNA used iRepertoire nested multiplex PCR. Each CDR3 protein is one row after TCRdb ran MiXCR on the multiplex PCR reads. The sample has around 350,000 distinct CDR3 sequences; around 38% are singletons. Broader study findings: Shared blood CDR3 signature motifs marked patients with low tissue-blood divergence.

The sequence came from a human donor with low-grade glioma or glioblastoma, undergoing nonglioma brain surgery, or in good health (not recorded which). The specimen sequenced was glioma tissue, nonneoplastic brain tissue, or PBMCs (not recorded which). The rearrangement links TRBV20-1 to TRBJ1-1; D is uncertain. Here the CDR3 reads CSARALTKMNTEAFF. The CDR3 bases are TGCAGTGCTAGAGCCCTGACAAAAATGAACACTGAAGCTTTCTTT.